The clone carrying this T cell receptor beta chain was picked up a small number of times. Its antigen is unknown. The data were obtained in a study of blood T cells in healthy people across ages. General study findings and limits: A roughly linear age-dependent decrease characterized TCR beta diversity per million T cells.

Primers used in a second PCR of roughly 7 to 12 cycles were a sample-barcoded 5' primer and a J-beta primer mix. Any given sample supplied a minimum of 2.5 million CDR3-containing paired-end reads. TCRdb recomputed calls from the 5' RACE reads with MiXCR, one row per CDR3 protein. The profile shows approximately 490,000 distinct CDR3 sequences, under 30% of them singletons. CDR1 and CDR2 from the germline V gene are MDHEN and SYDVKM. Losses at the gene ends were 6 bases for V and 7 bases for J; bases not matched to a gene: 7. This CDR3 is built from 13 residues. The sample also formed part of further work on T cells of mothers and their children.

This chain connects TRBV28 to TRBJ1-2; the match to TRBD1 covers 8 bases. What was sequenced was blood. The sequence was collected from a boy aged 5 to 17 in good health. CDR3 sequence (DNA): TGTGCCAGCAGATACCAGGGGGCGCCTGGCTACACCTTC. Protein product: CASRYQGAPGYTF.